This T cell receptor (beta chain) was captured by sequencing in a study of cytomegalovirus exposure and HLA in healthy donors. V dropped 4 bases and J dropped 2 bases, with 21 bases sitting between them. Germline loops: CDR1 SNHLY, CDR2 FYNNEI. The CDR3 runs 18 residues. Vbeta (60) and Jbeta (13) primers were used in the PCR. Sequencing used immunoSEQ multiplex PCR; TCRdb keeps in-frame clones, though not all of them. Among about 200,000 clones, approximately 85% were seen once, and the ten largest hold less than 3.5%. The V call is TRBV2, the J call TRBJ1-5; D is perhaps TRBD1 (5 bases). The TCR comes from a woman in her 40s in good health and CMV-seronegative. Sequencing was performed on PBMCs. The CDR3 protein is CASSVSMNRFIRNQPQHF. DNA of the CDR3: TGTGCCAGCAGTGTGTCTATGAACAGGTTCATTCGCAATCAGCCCCAGCATTTT. The full variable domain, completed using reference TRBV2 and TRBJ1-5, is EPEVTQTPSHQVTQMGQEVILRCVPISNHLYFYWYRQILGQKVEFLVSFYNNEISEKSEIFDDQFSVERPDGSNFTLKIRSTKLEDSAMYFCASSVSMNRFIRNQPQHFGDGTRLSIL.